This TCR beta chain was captured by sequencing in a study of blood T cell repertoires in COVID-19. Whole-study context: PBMCs, B-cell-depleted T cells, or T cells provided the cDNA or gDNA that made up the material.

This CDR3 is 15 amino acids long. CDR1 SEHNR and CDR2 FQNEAQ come from the germline V gene (reference sequence). Trimming shortened V by 2 bases and J by 1 base, and 6 bases separated the two germline ends. Here immunoSEQ multiplex PCR was the method, and the copy in TCRdb shows in-frame clones only, minus some. Of over 150,000 clones in the sample, roughly 90% are singletons; the top ten hold 0.53%. Sequencing was carried out using peripheral blood. The chain carries TRBV7-9 and TRBJ1-6; D uncertain. The source is a man aged 50 to 60 with acute or convalescent COVID-19. The CDR3 DNA follows: TGTGCCAGCAGCTTATCGGGTTCCTATAATTCACCCCTCCACTTT. Protein product: CASSLSGSYNSPLHF.